Below, one T cell receptor (beta chain) is given with its context. Its antigen is unidentified. The record originates from a study of T cell responses to AZD1222 COVID-19 vaccine. J gave up 7 bases and V 4 bases, and 9 bases lay outside the gene matches. The CDR3 has 14 amino acids. CDR1 is LNHDA and CDR2 is SQIVND in the germline V gene (reference sequence). Study findings and constraints: There were mostly white British donors and more females than males, and clonal diversity was possibly underestimated. Spike-specific TCR breadth and depth were elevated following two AZD1222 doses. Researchers took repertoire samples only after the peak T cell response had come.

Here immunoSEQ multiplex PCR was the method, and the copy in TCRdb shows in-frame clones only, minus some. The profile shows 100,000 to 150,000 clones, approximately 85% of them singletons. Sequences were derived from peripheral blood, sampled 28 days after the second dose of the MenACWY control vaccine. The V gene is TRBV19, the J gene TRBJ2-7; 8 bases align to TRBD1. The receptor was derived from an adult who received the MenACWY meningococcal vaccine as a control. CDR3 protein: CASSKTGEVGEQYF. DNA of the CDR3: TGTGCCAGTAGTAAGACAGGGGAGGTGGGGGAGCAGTACTTC.